Sequencing of this TCR beta chain was carried out in a study of blood T cells in healthy people across ages. With a J-beta primer mix and a sample-barcoded 5' primer, a second PCR ran about 7 to 11 cycles. Every cDNA molecule bore a tag from a template-switch adaptor containing 12 random nucleotides. TCRdb called the 5' RACE reads again in MiXCR, with one record for every CDR3 protein. The sample includes 1.5 million to 2 million distinct CDR3 sequences, 28% seen only once; the top ten take 7.7%. Notes on the study in general: The diversity estimates, figures obtained from one million T cells, were considered underestimates.

The table lists this clonotype with a few counts. What it binds is unknown. This CDR3 spans 14 amino acids. Trimming removed 7 bases from V and 0 bases from J, with 12 bases in between. Isolation of PBMCs gave at least 7 million cells per sample. Sequenced input: blood. The V call is TRBV12-3 or TRBV12-4, the J call TRBJ1-1; no reliable D call. This TCR was recovered from a woman aged 25 to 39 in good health. The CDR3 DNA reads as TGTGCCAGCATCAGCGGACGGATGAACACTGAAGCTTTCTTT. Its translation is CASISGRMNTEAFF.